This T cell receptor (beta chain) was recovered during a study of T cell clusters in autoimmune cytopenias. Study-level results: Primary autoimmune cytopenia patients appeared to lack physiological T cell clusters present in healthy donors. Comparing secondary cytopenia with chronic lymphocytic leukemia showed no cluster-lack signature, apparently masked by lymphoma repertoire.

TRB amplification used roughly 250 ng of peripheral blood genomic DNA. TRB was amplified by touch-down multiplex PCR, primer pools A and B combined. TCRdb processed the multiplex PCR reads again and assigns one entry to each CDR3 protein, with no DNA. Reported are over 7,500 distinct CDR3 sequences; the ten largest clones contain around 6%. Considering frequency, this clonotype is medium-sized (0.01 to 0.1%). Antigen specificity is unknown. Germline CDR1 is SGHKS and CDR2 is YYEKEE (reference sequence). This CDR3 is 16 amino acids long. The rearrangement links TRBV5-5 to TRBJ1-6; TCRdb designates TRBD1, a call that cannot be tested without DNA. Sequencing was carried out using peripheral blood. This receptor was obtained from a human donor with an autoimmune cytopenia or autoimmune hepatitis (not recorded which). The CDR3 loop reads CASSTLSTAGNSPLHF.